This is a list of T cell receptor beta chains from one sample in a study of blood T cell repertoires in COVID-19. Data came from immunoSEQ multiplex PCR; TCRdb stores just in-frame clones and leaves some out. This table holds 170,000 or so clones, around 90% found once. The sequencing input was peripheral blood. These receptors were obtained from a man between 60 and 70 years old with COVID-19, enrolled during active disease. Each CDR3 is given with its conserved first and last residue. Fields, in order: D gene, clone size, J gene, V gene, CDR3 protein, CDR3 DNA. The D gene is left open where the match is weak. Expanded clones get a size class; other rows say once, few or many, or leave the size out.

D: -
size: -
J: TRBJ1-1
V: TRBV29-1
CDR3: CSVDRGRTEAFF
DNA: TGCAGCGTTGACAGGGGAAGGACTGAAGCTTTCTTT

D: -
size: -
J: TRBJ2-7
V: TRBV19
CDR3: CASSIQGREQYF
DNA: TGTGCCAGTAGTATCCAGGGAAGGGAGCAGTACTTC

D: TRBD2
size: -
J: TRBJ2-7
V: TRBV7-8
CDR3: CASSLVTSGSSGYEQYF
DNA: TGTGCCAGCAGCTTAGTTACTAGCGGGAGTTCGGGCTACGAGCAGTACTTC

D: TRBD1
size: -
J: TRBJ1-2
V: TRBV5-1
CDR3: CASSKAQTGEGYTF
DNA: TGCGCCAGCAGCAAAGCTCAGACAGGGGAGGGCTACACCTTC

D: -
size: -
J: TRBJ1-6
V: TRBV19
CDR3: CASAPQGPSYNSPLHF
DNA: TGTGCCAGTGCCCCCCAGGGGCCCTCCTATAATTCACCCCTCCACTTT

D: TRBD2
size: -
J: TRBJ2-2
V: TRBV9
CDR3: CASSLEGLNTGELFF
DNA: TGTGCCAGCAGCCTTGAGGGACTAAACACCGGGGAGCTGTTTTTT

D: -
size: -
J: TRBJ2-2
V: TRBV5-1
CDR3: CASSLNRELYTGELFF
DNA: TGCGCCAGCAGCTTGAACAGGGAACTATACACCGGGGAGCTGTTTTTT

D: -
size: once
J: TRBJ2-3
V: TRBV4-3
CDR3: CASSQRVAWTASTDTQYF
DNA: TGCGCCAGCAGCCAAAGAGTAGCTTGGACAGCTAGCACAGATACGCAGTATTTT

D: -
size: -
J: TRBJ1-1
V: TRBV6-2/TRBV6-3
CDR3: CASSYSPSDVRAEAFF
DNA: TGTGCCAGCAGTTACTCGCCCAGCGACGTCCGGGCTGAAGCTTTCTTT

D: TRBD1
size: -
J: TRBJ1-5
V: TRBV7-2
CDR3: CASSLGTGGEPQHF
DNA: TGTGCCAGCAGCTTAGGGACAGGGGGTGAGCCCCAGCATTTT

D: TRBD1
size: -
J: TRBJ1-1
V: TRBV25-1
CDR3: CASSQARQGSKPEAFF
DNA: TGTGCCAGCAGTCAAGCCCGACAGGGGTCGAAGCCTGAAGCTTTCTTT

D: -
size: -
J: TRBJ1-5
V: TRBV7-8
CDR3: CASSLDSGGTYSNQPQHF
DNA: TGTGCCAGCAGCTTAGATTCCGGGGGGACTTATAGCAATCAGCCCCAGCATTTT

D: TRBD1
size: -
J: TRBJ1-5
V: TRBV24-1
CDR3: CATSDTGQGVQPQHF
DNA: TGTGCCACCAGTGATACGGGACAGGGCGTTCAGCCCCAGCATTTT

D: -
size: -
J: TRBJ2-7
V: TRBV27
CDR3: CASSFNGSPIGQYF
DNA: TGTGCCAGCAGTTTTAACGGGAGTCCCATCGGGCAGTACTTC

D: TRBD1
size: -
J: TRBJ1-1
V: TRBV7-9
CDR3: CASSAAQGIANTEAFF
DNA: TGTGCCAGCAGCGCCGCACAGGGGATTGCGAACACTGAAGCTTTCTTT

D: -
size: -
J: TRBJ1-5
V: TRBV20-1
CDR3: CSASPPGQPQHF
DNA: TGCAGTGCTAGTCCCCCGGGTCAGCCCCAGCATTTT

D: -
size: -
J: TRBJ2-7
V: TRBV21-1
CDR3: CASSKRWFEQYF
DNA: TGTGCCAGCAGCAAGAGATGGTTCGAGCAGTACTTC

D: -
size: -
J: TRBJ2-5
V: TRBV6-2/TRBV6-3
CDR3: CASSYTRLQETQYF
DNA: TGTGCCAGCAGTTACACACGACTTCAAGAGACCCAGTACTTC

D: -
size: few
J: TRBJ2-5
V: TRBV11-2
CDR3: CASTPRAGALQGQYF
DNA: TGTGCCAGCACCCCCCGTGCAGGGGCGTTACAGGGCCAGTACTTC

D: -
size: few
J: TRBJ2-2
V: TRBV6-5
CDR3: CASKGDMAGELFF
DNA: TGTGCCAGCAAAGGAGATATGGCCGGGGAGCTGTTTTTT

D: -
size: -
J: TRBJ2-5
V: TRBV7-7
CDR3: CASSYSQGRQETQYF
DNA: TGTGCTAGCAGCTATTCACAGGGGAGGCAAGAGACCCAGTACTTC

D: TRBD2
size: -
J: TRBJ2-7
V: TRBV28
CDR3: CASSPTSGGATYEQYF
DNA: TGTGCCAGCAGTCCTACTAGCGGGGGGGCAACCTACGAGCAGTACTTC

D: -
size: -
J: TRBJ1-6
V: TRBV30
CDR3: CACGQTSSYNSPLHF
DNA: TGTGCCTGCGGACAAACGAGCTCCTATAATTCACCCCTCCACTTT

D: TRBD1
size: once
J: TRBJ1-2
V: TRBV18
CDR3: CASSQDRDGYTF
DNA: TGTGCCAGCTCACAGGACAGGGATGGCTACACCTTC

D: TRBD1
size: -
J: TRBJ2-7
V: TRBV28
CDR3: CASRVPAGTEKTYEQYF
DNA: TGTGCCAGCAGGGTCCCAGCCGGGACAGAGAAGACCTACGAGCAGTACTTC

D: -
size: -
J: TRBJ2-2
V: TRBV5-1
CDR3: CASSLTGLTGELFF
DNA: TGCGCCAGCAGCTTGACAGGTTTGACCGGGGAGCTGTTTTTT

D: TRBD1
size: -
J: TRBJ2-7
V: TRBV28
CDR3: CASSIWDRLYEQYF
DNA: TGTGCCAGCAGTATCTGGGACAGGTTGTACGAGCAGTACTTC

D: -
size: -
J: TRBJ2-6
V: TRBV7-2
CDR3: CASSRGLFSGANVLTF
DNA: TGTGCCAGCAGCCGTGGACTGTTCTCTGGGGCCAACGTCCTGACTTTC

D: -
size: -
J: TRBJ1-5
V: TRBV7-9
CDR3: CASSAAGTNSNQPQHF
DNA: TGTGCCAGCAGCGCTGCGGGAACGAATAGCAATCAGCCCCAGCATTTT

D: -
size: -
J: TRBJ2-2
V: TRBV2
CDR3: CASSGGHYTGELFF
DNA: TGTGCCAGCAGCGGGGGGCATTACACCGGGGAGCTGTTTTTT

D: TRBD2
size: once
J: TRBJ2-3
V: TRBV24-1
CDR3: CATSDPQGTSGKPGTDTQYF
DNA: TGTGCCACCAGTGATCCCCAGGGGACTAGCGGGAAGCCAGGCACAGATACGCAGTATTTT

D: TRBD1
size: -
J: TRBJ1-1
V: TRBV4-1
CDR3: CASSQDEWTGKNTEAFF
DNA: TGCGCCAGCAGCCAAGATGAATGGACAGGGAAGAACACTGAAGCTTTCTTT

D: TRBD2
size: -
J: TRBJ2-5
V: TRBV4-1
CDR3: CASSTAGLTETQYF
DNA: TGCGCCAGCAGCACAGCGGGGTTAACAGAGACCCAGTACTTC

D: TRBD1
size: few
J: TRBJ2-7
V: TRBV24-1
CDR3: CATSGSPGQGAPDYEQYF
DNA: TGTGCCACCAGTGGTTCTCCCGGACAGGGGGCCCCTGACTACGAGCAGTACTTC

D: -
size: -
J: TRBJ2-2
V: TRBV28
CDR3: CASSAKRGELFF
DNA: TGTGCCAGCAGTGCAAAGCGAGGGGAGCTGTTTTTT

D: -
size: -
J: TRBJ2-1
V: TRBV6-2/TRBV6-3
CDR3: CASSYQGLYDEQFF
DNA: TGTGCCAGCAGTTACCAGGGACTGTATGATGAGCAGTTCTTC

D: -
size: -
J: TRBJ2-3
V: TRBV11-3
CDR3: CASIGKLGGADTQYF
DNA: TGTGCCAGCATCGGAAAACTTGGAGGAGCAGATACGCAGTATTTT

D: TRBD1
size: -
J: TRBJ1-2
V: TRBV7-3
CDR3: CASSFTSRGMGGYTF
DNA: TGTGCCAGCAGCTTCACCTCCAGGGGGATGGGCGGCTACACCTTC

D: TRBD2
size: -
J: TRBJ2-7
V: TRBV7-9
CDR3: CASSTTSGGTVYEQYF
DNA: TGTGCCAGCAGCACTACTAGCGGGGGTACTGTCTACGAGCAGTACTTC